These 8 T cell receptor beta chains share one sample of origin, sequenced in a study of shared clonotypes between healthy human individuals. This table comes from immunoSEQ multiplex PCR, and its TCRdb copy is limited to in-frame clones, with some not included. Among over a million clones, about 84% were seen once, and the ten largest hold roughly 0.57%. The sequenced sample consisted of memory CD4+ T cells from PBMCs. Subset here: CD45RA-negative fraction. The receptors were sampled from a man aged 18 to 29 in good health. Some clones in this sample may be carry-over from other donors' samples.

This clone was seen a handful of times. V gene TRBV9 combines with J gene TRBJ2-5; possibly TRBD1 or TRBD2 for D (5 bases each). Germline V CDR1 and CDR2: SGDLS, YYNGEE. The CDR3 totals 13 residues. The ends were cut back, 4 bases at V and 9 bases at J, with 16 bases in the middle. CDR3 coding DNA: TGTGCCAGCAGCCCGGGACCGATGGTGGCCCAGTACTTC. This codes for CASSPGPMVAQYF.

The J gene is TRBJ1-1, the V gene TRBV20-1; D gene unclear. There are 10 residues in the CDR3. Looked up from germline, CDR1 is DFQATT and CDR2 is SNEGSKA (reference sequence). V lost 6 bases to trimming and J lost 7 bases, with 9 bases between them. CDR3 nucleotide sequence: TGCAGTGCCAACAGCCTTGAAGCTTTCTTT. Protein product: CSANSLEAFF.

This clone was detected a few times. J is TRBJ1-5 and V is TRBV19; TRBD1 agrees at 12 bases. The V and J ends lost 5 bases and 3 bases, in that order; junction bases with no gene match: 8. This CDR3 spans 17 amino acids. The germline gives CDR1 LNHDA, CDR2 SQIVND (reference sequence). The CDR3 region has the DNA TGTGCCAGTAGTGGCCTTACGGGACAGGGGGCCAATCAGCCCCAGCATTTT. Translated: CASSGLTGQGANQPQHF.

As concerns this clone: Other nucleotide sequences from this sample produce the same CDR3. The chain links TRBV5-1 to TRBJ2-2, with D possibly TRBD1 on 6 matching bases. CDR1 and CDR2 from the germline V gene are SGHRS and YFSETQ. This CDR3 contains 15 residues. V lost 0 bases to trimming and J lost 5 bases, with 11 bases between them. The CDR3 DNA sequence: TGCGCCAGCAGCTTGGAGCCGGGACAAACCGGGGAGCTGTTTTTT. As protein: CASSLEPGQTGELFF. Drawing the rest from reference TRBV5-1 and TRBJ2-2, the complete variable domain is KAGVTQTPRYLIKTRGQQVTLSCSPISGHRSVSWYQQTPGQGLQFLFEYFSETQRNKGNFPGRFSGRQFSNSRSEMNVSTLELGDSALYLCASSLEPGQTGELFFGEGSRLTVL.

The CDR3 DNA reads as TGTGCCAGCAGCCGCCTGCCGGGACTCCACTCCTACGAGCAGTACTTC. It yields the protein CASSRLPGLHSYEQYF. The chain couples TRBV11-2 to TRBJ2-7; D is perhaps TRBD2 (6 bases). V was clipped by 5 bases and J by 0 bases, with 17 bases between them. Germline lookup yields CDR1 SGHAT and CDR2 FQNNGV. The CDR3 extends over 16 amino acids.

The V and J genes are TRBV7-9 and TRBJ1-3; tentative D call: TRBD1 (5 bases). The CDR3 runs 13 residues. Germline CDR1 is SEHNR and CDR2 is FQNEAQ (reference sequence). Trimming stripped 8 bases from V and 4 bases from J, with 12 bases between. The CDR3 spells CASPGPEGNTIYF. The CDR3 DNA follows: TGTGCCAGCCCAGGGCCAGAAGGAAACACCATATATTTT.

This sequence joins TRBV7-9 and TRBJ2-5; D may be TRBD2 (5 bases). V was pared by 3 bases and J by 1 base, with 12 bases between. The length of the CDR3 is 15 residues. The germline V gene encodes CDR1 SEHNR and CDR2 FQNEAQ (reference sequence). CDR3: CASSFSNGLQETQYF. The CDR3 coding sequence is TGTGCCAGCAGCTTTTCCAACGGACTCCAAGAGACCCAGTACTTC.

The CDR3 spells CASSLMGGRSSYEQYF. The CDR3 nucleotides read TGTGCCAGCAGCTTGATGGGGGGGAGGAGCTCCTACGAGCAGTACTTC. The gene calls are TRBV5-4 and TRBJ2-7, with 7 bases aligning to TRBD2. The V gene's germline CDR1 is SGHNT and CDR2 YYREEE (reference sequence). The trim removed 1 base at V and 0 bases at J, leaving 7 bases unmatched. The CDR3 consists of 16 residues.